The clone carrying this T cell receptor (beta chain) was detected only once. This sample stems from a study of cytomegalovirus exposure and HLA in healthy donors. The PCR was carried out with 60 Vbeta primers and 13 Jbeta primers. Only in-frame clones appear in the TCRdb table, and some are missing; sequencing was by immunoSEQ multiplex PCR. The sample contains 150,000 to 160,000 clones, around 83% of which appear only once. This sequence was found in a woman between 18 and 29 years old in good health and CMV-seronegative. Input material: PBMCs.

The CDR3 DNA reads TGCGCCAGCAGCTTGGGGACTCTTGGAGATACGCAGTATTTT. Its translation is CASSLGTLGDTQYF. The V call is TRBV5-1, the J call TRBJ2-3, with a weak D call TRBD2 (5 bases). CDR3 length: 14 amino acids. Trimming shortened V by 0 bases and J by 5 bases, and 10 bases separated the two germline ends. Germline CDR1 reads SGHRS; CDR2 reads YFSETQ.